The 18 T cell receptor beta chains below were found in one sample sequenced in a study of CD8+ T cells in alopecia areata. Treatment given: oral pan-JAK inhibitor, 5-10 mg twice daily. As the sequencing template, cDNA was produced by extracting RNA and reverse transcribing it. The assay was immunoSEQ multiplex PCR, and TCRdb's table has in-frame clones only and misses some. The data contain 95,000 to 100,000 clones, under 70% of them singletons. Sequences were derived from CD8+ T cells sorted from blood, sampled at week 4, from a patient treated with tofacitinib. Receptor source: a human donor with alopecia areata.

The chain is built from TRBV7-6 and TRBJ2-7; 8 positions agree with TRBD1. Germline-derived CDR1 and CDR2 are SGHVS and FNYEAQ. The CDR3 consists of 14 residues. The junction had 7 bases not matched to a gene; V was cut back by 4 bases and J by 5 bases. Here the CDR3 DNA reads TGTGCCAGCAGCTCCTCAGGGGGCGCCGACGAGCAGTACTTC. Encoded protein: CASSSSGGADEQYF.

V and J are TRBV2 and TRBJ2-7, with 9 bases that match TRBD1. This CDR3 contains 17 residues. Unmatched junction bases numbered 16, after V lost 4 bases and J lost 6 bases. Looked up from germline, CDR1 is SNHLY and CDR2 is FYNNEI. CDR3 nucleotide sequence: TGTGCCAGCAGTGGAATACACTCCGGGACAGGGTCTGTCGAGCAGTACTTC. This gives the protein CASSGIHSGTGSVEQYF.

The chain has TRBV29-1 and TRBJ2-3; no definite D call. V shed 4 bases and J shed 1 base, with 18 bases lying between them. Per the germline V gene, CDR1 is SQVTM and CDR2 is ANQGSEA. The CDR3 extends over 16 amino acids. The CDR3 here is CSVALVGVAGTDTQYF. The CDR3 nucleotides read TGCAGCGTTGCATTGGTTGGGGTCGCCGGCACAGATACGCAGTATTTT.

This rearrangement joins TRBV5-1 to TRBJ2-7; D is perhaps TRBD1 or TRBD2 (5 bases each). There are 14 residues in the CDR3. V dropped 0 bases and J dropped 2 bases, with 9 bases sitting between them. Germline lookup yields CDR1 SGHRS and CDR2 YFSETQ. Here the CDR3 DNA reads TGCGCCAGCAGCTTGGGGGACGGGCCCTACGAGCAGTACTTC. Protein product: CASSLGDGPYEQYF.

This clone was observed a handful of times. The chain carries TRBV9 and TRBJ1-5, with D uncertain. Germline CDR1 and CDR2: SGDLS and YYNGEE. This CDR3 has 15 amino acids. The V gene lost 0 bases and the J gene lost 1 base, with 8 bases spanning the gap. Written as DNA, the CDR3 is TGTGCCAGCAGCGTAGGCCCGGGCAGCAATCAGCCCCAGCATTTT. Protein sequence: CASSVGPGSNQPQHF.

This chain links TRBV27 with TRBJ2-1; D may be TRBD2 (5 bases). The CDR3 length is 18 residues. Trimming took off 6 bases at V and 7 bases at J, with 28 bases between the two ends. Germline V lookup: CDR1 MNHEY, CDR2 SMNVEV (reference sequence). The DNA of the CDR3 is TGTGCCAGCAGCTGGACTCTAGGTTGGTCCCGCGATCCGAATGAGCAGTTCTTC. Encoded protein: CASSWTLGWSRDPNEQFF.

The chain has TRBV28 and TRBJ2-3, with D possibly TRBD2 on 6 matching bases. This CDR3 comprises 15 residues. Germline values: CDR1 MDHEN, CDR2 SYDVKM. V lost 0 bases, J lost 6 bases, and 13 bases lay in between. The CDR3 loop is CASSLWAGRGDTQYF. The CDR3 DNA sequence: TGTGCCAGCAGTTTATGGGCGGGACGGGGCGATACGCAGTATTTT.

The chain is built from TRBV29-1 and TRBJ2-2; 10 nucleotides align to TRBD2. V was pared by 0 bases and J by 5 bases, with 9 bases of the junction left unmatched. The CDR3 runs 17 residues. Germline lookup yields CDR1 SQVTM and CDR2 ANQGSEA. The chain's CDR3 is CSVEESLAGEGTGELFF. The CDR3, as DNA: TGCAGCGTTGAAGAGTCCCTAGCGGGAGAAGGAACCGGGGAGCTGTTTTTT.

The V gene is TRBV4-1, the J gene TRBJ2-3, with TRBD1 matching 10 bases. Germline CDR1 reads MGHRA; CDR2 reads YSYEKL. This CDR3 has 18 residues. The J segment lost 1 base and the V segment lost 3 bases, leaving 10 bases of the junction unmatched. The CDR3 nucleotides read TGCGCCAGCAGCCAGGAAATCTCCGGGACAGGGGGCACAGATACGCAGTATTTT. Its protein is CASSQEISGTGGTDTQYF.

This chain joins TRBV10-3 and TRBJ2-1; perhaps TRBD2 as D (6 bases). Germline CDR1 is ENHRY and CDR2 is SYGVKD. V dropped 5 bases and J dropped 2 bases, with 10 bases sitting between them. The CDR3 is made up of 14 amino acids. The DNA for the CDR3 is TGTGCCATCAGTTATAGCGGACCCTACAATGAGCAGTTCTTC. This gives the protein CAISYSGPYNEQFF.

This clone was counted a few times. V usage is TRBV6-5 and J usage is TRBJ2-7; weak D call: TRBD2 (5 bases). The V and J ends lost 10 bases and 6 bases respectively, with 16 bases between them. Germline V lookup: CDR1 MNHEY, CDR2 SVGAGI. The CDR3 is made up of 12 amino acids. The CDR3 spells CATAMIGGEQYF. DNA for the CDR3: TGTGCCACCGCTATGATTGGAGGCGAGCAGTACTTC.

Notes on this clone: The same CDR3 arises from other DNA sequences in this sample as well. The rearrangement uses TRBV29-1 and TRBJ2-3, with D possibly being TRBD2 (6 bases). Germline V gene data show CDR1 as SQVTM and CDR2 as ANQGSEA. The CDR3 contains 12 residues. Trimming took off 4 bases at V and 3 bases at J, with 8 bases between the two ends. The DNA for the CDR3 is TGCAGCGTTGTGGGGAGGACAGATACGCAGTATTTT. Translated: CSVVGRTDTQYF.

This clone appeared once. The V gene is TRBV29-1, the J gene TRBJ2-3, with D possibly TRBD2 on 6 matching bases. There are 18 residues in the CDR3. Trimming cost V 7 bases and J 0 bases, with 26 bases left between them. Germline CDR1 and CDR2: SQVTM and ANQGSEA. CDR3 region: CSAWLRDSGGRSTDTQYF. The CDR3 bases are TGCAGCGCGTGGCTACGGGACTCAGGAGGGAGGAGCACAGATACGCAGTATTTT.

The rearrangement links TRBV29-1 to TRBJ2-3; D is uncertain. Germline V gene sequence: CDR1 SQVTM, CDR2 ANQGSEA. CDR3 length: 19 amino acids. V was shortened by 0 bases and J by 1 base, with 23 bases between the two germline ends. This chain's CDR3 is CSVEDLASWNLLRTDTQYF. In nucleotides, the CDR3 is TGCAGCGTTGAAGATCTCGCGTCTTGGAACCTATTACGCACAGATACGCAGTATTTT.

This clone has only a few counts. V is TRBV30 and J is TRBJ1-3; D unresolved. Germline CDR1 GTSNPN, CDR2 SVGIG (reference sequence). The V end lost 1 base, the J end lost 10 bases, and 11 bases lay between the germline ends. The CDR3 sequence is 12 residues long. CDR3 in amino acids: CAWSGTGGTIYF. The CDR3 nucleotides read TGTGCCTGGAGTGGAACCGGCGGGACCATATATTTT.

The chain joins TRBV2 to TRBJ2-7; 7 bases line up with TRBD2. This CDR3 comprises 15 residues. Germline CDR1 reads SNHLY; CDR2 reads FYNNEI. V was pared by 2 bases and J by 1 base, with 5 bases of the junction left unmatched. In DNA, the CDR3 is TGTGCCAGCAGTGAATTTCGGGGGGAGTCCTACGAGCAGTACTTC. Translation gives CASSEFRGESYEQYF.

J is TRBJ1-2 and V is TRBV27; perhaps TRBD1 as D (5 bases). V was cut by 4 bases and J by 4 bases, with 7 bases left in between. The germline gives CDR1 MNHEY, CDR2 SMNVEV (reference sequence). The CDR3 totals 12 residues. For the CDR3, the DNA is TGTGCCAGCAGTTCTGGGGGCTATGGCTACACCTTC. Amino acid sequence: CASSSGGYGYTF.

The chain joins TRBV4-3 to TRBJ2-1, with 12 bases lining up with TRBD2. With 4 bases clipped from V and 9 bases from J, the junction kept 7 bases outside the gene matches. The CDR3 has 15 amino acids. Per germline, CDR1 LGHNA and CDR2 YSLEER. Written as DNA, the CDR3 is TGCGCCAGCAGCCTTTCTAGCGGGGGGGCGCCTGAGCAGTTCTTC. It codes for CASSLSSGGAPEQFF.